This is a list of T cell receptor beta chains from one sample in a study of vaccination and CD4 T cells after COVID-19. Each CDR3 protein is one row after TCRdb ran MiXCR on the PCR reads. This sample yields 8,000 or so distinct CDR3 sequences, of which roughly 19% are seen a single time; 21% belongs to the top ten. These receptors' antigens are unknown. Sequencing used CD4+ T cells from blood, cultured in vitro, obtained after SARS-CoV-2 vaccination. These receptors were obtained from a human donor who had recovered from COVID-19. Both conserved end residues are part of each CDR3. D genes are given only for firm matches. The size field is filled for only some rows; it gives once, few, many or a size class.

j_call: TRBJ1-5; v_call: TRBV6-2/TRBV6-3; clone_size: NA; d_call: TRBD1; cdr3_nt: TGTGCCAGCAGCTACCCATTGACAGGGGGGCATCAGCCCCAGCATTTT; cdr3_aa: CASSYPLTGGHQPQHF
j_call: TRBJ1-2; v_call: TRBV28; clone_size: many; d_call: NA; cdr3_nt: TGTGCCAGCAGTGGGTCAGGATACTATGGCTACACCTTC; cdr3_aa: CASSGSGYYGYTF
j_call: TRBJ2-1; v_call: TRBV12-3/TRBV12-4; clone_size: NA; d_call: NA; cdr3_nt: TGTGCCAGCAGTATGTCGGGGACATACAATGAGCAGTTCTTC; cdr3_aa: CASSMSGTYNEQFF
j_call: TRBJ2-5; v_call: TRBV7-2; clone_size: medium-sized; d_call: NA; cdr3_nt: TGTGCCAGCAGCCGACGCCAGCAAGAGACCCAGTACTTC; cdr3_aa: CASSRRQQETQYF
j_call: TRBJ2-3; v_call: TRBV20-1; clone_size: medium-sized; d_call: NA; cdr3_nt: TGCAGTGCTACTCTAGAGAACACAGATACGCAGTATTTT; cdr3_aa: CSATLENTDTQYF
j_call: TRBJ2-7; v_call: TRBV4-3; clone_size: NA; d_call: NA; cdr3_nt: TGCGCCAGCAGCCAAGATGGGGGGTCACTCTACGAGCAGTACTTC; cdr3_aa: CASSQDGGSLYEQYF
j_call: TRBJ2-5; v_call: TRBV7-2; clone_size: medium-sized; d_call: NA; cdr3_nt: TGTGCCAGCAGCTCTCGGGCCTACCAAGAGACCCAGTACTTC; cdr3_aa: CASSSRAYQETQYF
j_call: TRBJ2-2; v_call: TRBV6-1; clone_size: few; d_call: NA; cdr3_nt: TGTGCCACCGCGGGGCGGGAAGGGACCGGGGAGCTGTTTTTT; cdr3_aa: CATAGREGTGELFF
j_call: TRBJ2-1; v_call: TRBV7-2; clone_size: few; d_call: NA; cdr3_nt: TGTGCCAGCAGCTTACGAACCGGGACAACAGTTCACAATGAGCAGTTCTTC; cdr3_aa: CASSLRTGTTVHNEQFF
j_call: TRBJ1-2; v_call: TRBV21-1; clone_size: few; d_call: NA; cdr3_nt: TGTGCCAGCAGCAAAGAGGGGACAGGGGACTATGGCTACACCTTC; cdr3_aa: CASSKEGTGDYGYTF
j_call: TRBJ1-6; v_call: TRBV7-8; clone_size: medium-sized; d_call: NA; cdr3_nt: TGTGCCAGCAGCTTACAGGAGGGTTCACCCCTCCACTTT; cdr3_aa: CASSLQEGSPLHF